Here is one TCR beta chain with its context. The antigen is not known. V gave up 1 base and J gave up 0 bases, with 14 bases separating them. CDR3 length: 17 residues. Germline CDR1 and CDR2: SGHTA and FQGNSA. Indicated treatment: approximately 10-day PBMC culture with coronavirus spike peptide pools or control peptides (ViraFEST assay). ViraFEST sequenced TCRs after peptide-pool expansion of antigen-specific T cells. The source of the sample is a study of vaccination and CD4 T cells after COVID-19. Across the whole study: Across the group, participants received two doses of either BNT162b2 or mRNA-1273 vaccine. In culture, cells were exposed to overlapping spike peptides from SARS-CoV-2, HCoV-NL63, HCoV-OC43 and HCoV-229E.

Oncomine TCR Beta short-read sequencing was applied to DNA from cultured CD4+ T cells. Using its own MiXCR run on the PCR reads, TCRdb lists one record per CDR3 protein. The repertoire holds some 21,000 distinct CDR3 sequences, with roughly half as singletons. General study findings and limits: Spike mono-reactive status applied to 304 of 307 vaccine-specific clones in convalescent patients.

Sequenced material: CD4+ T cells from blood, cultured in vitro, taken before SARS-CoV-2 vaccination. This receptor was obtained from a human donor who had recovered from COVID-19. The chain is built from TRBV7-2 and TRBJ2-3, with a tentative D call TRBD1 (5 bases). The CDR3 is CASSLEGAGLSTDTQYF. CDR3 in DNA: TGTGCCAGCAGCTTAGAAGGGGCAGGCCTCAGCACAGATACGCAGTATTTT.